This T cell receptor beta chain was documented in a study of T cell responses to AZD1222 COVID-19 vaccine. Notes on the study in general: The study identified only a handful of AZD1222 recipients as seropositive at baseline.

Method: immunoSEQ multiplex PCR; TCRdb's copy keeps in-frame clones and lacks some. The sample lists 150,000 or so clones; roughly 90% were seen once. As for this clone: The antigen is unknown.

The receptor's source is an adult in good health. The sample here was peripheral blood, taken on day 0 of AZD1222 vaccination.

CDR3: CASSQGTSGPQETQYF. The CDR3 DNA reads TGTGCCAGCAGCCAAGGGACTAGCGGGCCCCAAGAGACCCAGTACTTC. The V and J genes are TRBV4-2 and TRBJ2-5; 11 positions agree with TRBD2. Germline V gene lookup returns CDR1 LGHNA and CDR2 YNFKEQ. The V segment lost 1 base and the J segment 1 base; nucleotides outside the gene matches: 2. The CDR3 sequence is 16 residues long.